The 16 T cell receptor beta chains reported below all come from one sample, sequenced in a study of blood T cell repertoires in COVID-19. Repertoires were generated with immunoSEQ multiplex PCR, while TCRdb's copy carries only in-frame clones and drops some. This table has about 220,000 clones, 84% appearing once. Sequencing used PBMCs or T cells enriched from blood (not recorded which). These receptors originate from a woman in her thirties or forties who had recovered from COVID-19.

The chain links TRBV5-5 to TRBJ1-2; TRBD1 agrees at 7 bases. The germline gives CDR1 SGHKS, CDR2 YYEKEE (reference sequence). The CDR3 is made up of 14 amino acids. The ends lost 4 bases at V and 4 bases at J; junction bases unmatched: 7. The chain's CDR3 is CASSLQGGGYGYTF. Written as DNA, the CDR3 is TGTGCCAGCAGCCTCCAGGGGGGAGGCTATGGCTACACCTTC.

The rearrangement uses TRBV28 and TRBJ1-1; the D gene is possibly TRBD1 (6 bases). This CDR3 region has 13 residues. In germline, CDR1 is MDHEN, CDR2 SYDVKM. Between the trimmed V and J ends, which lost 7 bases and 1 base, there was a span of 10 bases. The CDR3 sequence: CASTSQGNTEAFF. CDR3 DNA sequence: TGTGCCAGCACCTCACAGGGGAACACTGAAGCTTTCTTT.

This clone was observed once. The chain links TRBV28 to TRBJ1-3; D possibly corresponds to TRBD1 (5 bases). The length of the CDR3 is 15 residues. Germline V lookup: CDR1 MDHEN, CDR2 SYDVKM. V was trimmed by 5 bases and J by 4 bases, leaving 15 bases between them. CDR3 sequence (DNA): TGTGCCAGCAGTCCGCTGGACAATTCCGGAAACACCATATATTTT. It is translated as CASSPLDNSGNTIYF.

V usage is TRBV6-6 and J usage is TRBJ1-1; D unclear. The germline CDR1 and CDR2 sequences are MNHNY and SVGAGI (reference sequence). This CDR3 has 13 residues. The V end lost 6 bases, the J end lost 4 bases, and 12 bases lay between the germline ends. As DNA, the CDR3 is TGTGCCAGCAGGAGGAATCGGGGCACTGAAGCTTTCTTT. Protein product: CASRRNRGTEAFF.

This clone was counted many times. The chain is built from TRBV28 and TRBJ1-2, with TRBD1 identical over 7 bases. Losses at the gene ends were 3 bases for V and 5 bases for J; bases not matched to a gene: 3. Germline CDR1 is MDHEN and CDR2 is SYDVKM. The CDR3 totals 13 residues. The CDR3 nucleotides read TGTGCCAGCAGTTTTAGCAGGGGGTATGGCTACACCTTC. It yields the protein CASSFSRGYGYTF.

The rearrangement joins TRBV24-1 to TRBJ2-1, with a tentative D call TRBD2 (5 bases). CDR3 length equals 17 residues. Between the trimmed V and J ends, which lost 4 bases and 2 bases, there was a span of 17 bases. Germline lookup yields CDR1 KGHDR and CDR2 SFDVKD. The CDR3, as DNA: TGTGCCACCAGTGACCCAGCGGAGTCACCAACCTACAATGAGCAGTTCTTC. Translated: CATSDPAESPTYNEQFF.

The chain joins TRBV18 to TRBJ2-7; possible D gene TRBD1, 6 bases. CDR3 length equals 13 residues. The germline V gene has CDR1 KGHSH and CDR2 LQKENI. Trimming took 4 bases from V and 4 from J, leaving 11 bases between them. CDR3 sequence: CASSRQGKYEQYF. Here the CDR3 DNA reads TGTGCCAGCTCACGGCAGGGGAAGTACGAGCAGTACTTC.

The gene calls are TRBV24-1 and TRBJ1-5; tentative D call: TRBD1 (6 bases). Germline CDR1 is KGHDR and CDR2 is SFDVKD. The CDR3 has 14 amino acids. Trimming stripped 11 bases from V and 2 bases from J, with 15 bases between. This CDR3 reads CAISGPGGNQPQHF. In DNA form, the CDR3 reads TGTGCCATTTCGGGGCCAGGGGGCAATCAGCCCCAGCATTTT.

For this clone: Germline is not matched at one junction end, which may reflect a read error. This chain joins TRBV27 and TRBJ2-7, with 10 bases matching TRBD2. Germline CDR1 MNHEY, CDR2 SMNVEV (reference sequence). The CDR3 spans 16 residues. CDR3 sequence reads: CASTLRAGGPSYEQYF. The CDR3 DNA reads as TGTGCCAGCACTTTACGAGCGGGAGGGCCTTCCTACGAGCAGTACTTC.

This clone was seen a single time. The chain has TRBV9 and TRBJ1-2; 7 bases match TRBD1. Germline assignment: CDR1 SGDLS and CDR2 YYNGEE. J gave up 2 bases and V 3 bases, and 4 bases lay outside the gene matches. The CDR3 spans 14 residues. The CDR3 sequence: CASSEPGQNYGYTF. As DNA, the CDR3 is TGTGCCAGCAGCGAACCGGGACAGAACTATGGCTACACCTTC.

This sequence joins TRBV5-6 and TRBJ2-3, with no clear D. Germline CDR1 reads SGHDT; CDR2 reads YYEEEE. Deletions cut 2 bases from V and 0 bases from J, with 7 bases between. The CDR3 totals 14 residues. This CDR3 is CASSFIGSTDTQYF. The CDR3 DNA sequence: TGTGCCAGCAGCTTTATCGGGAGCACAGATACGCAGTATTTT.

V gene TRBV19 combines with J gene TRBJ1-1, with D tentatively TRBD1 (5 bases). This CDR3 has 15 residues. Germline assignment: CDR1 LNHDA and CDR2 SQIVND (reference sequence). Deletions cut 8 bases from V and 1 base from J, with 17 bases between. The CDR3 region is CASYGTVGGNTEAFF. CDR3 sequence (DNA): TGTGCCAGTTACGGGACTGTTGGTGGGAACACTGAAGCTTTCTTT.

V and J are TRBV19 and TRBJ2-5; 10 bases agree with TRBD2. The CDR3 spans 14 residues. The trim removed 5 bases at V and 4 bases at J, leaving 4 bases unmatched. Looked up from germline, CDR1 is LNHDA and CDR2 is SQIVND (reference sequence). CDR3 residues: CASSLSGRGETQYF. The CDR3 nucleotides are TGTGCCAGTAGTCTCAGCGGGAGGGGAGAGACCCAGTACTTC.

The chain is built from TRBV5-5 and TRBJ2-7; 10 nucleotides agree with TRBD2. The germline V gene encodes CDR1 SGHKS and CDR2 YYEKEE (reference sequence). The CDR3 runs 15 residues. The V gene end was trimmed by 2 bases and the J gene end by 4 bases; junction bases not matched to a gene: 6. This CDR3 reads CASSFASGSLYEQYV. The CDR3 nucleotides are TGTGCCAGCAGCTTTGCTAGCGGGAGTCTGTACGAGCAGTACGTC.

This clone has a single count. This chain links TRBV7-9 with TRBJ2-1; weak D call: TRBD2 (5 bases). Trimming pared 0 bases from V and 3 bases from J, leaving 15 bases between. The CDR3 loop spans 17 amino acids. Per germline, CDR1 SEHNR and CDR2 FQNEAQ (reference sequence). CDR3 in DNA: TGTGCCAGCAGCTTAGCAGCGGCTTTAGGATTCTACAATGAGCAGTTCTTC. This encodes CASSLAAALGFYNEQFF.

The J gene is TRBJ2-7, the V gene TRBV10-3; D may be TRBD2 (6 bases). Germline V gene data show CDR1 as ENHRY and CDR2 as SYGVKD. V shed 0 bases and J shed 3 bases, with 9 bases lying between them. The CDR3 contains 14 residues. The CDR3 is CAISESDSGYEQYF. CDR3 nucleotides: TGTGCCATCAGTGAGTCCGATAGCGGCTACGAGCAGTACTTC.